This entry lists 2 T cell receptor beta chains sequenced from one sample in a study of blood T cell repertoires in COVID-19. Generated by immunoSEQ multiplex PCR, the TCRdb table keeps only in-frame clones and is missing some. Here the sample spans about 280,000 clones, around nine tenths being singletons. The specimen was peripheral blood. Receptors originate from a middle-aged man with acute or convalescent COVID-19.

Here the CDR3 reads CASSSPGQGGNTIYF. CDR3 DNA sequence: TGTGCCAGCAGCTCTCCGGGACAGGGGGGAAACACCATATATTTT. This chain uses TRBV5-4 with TRBJ1-3; 10 bases are a match to TRBD1. The CDR3 extends over 15 amino acids. Germline CDR1 reads SGHNT; CDR2 reads YYREEE (reference sequence). V shed 3 bases, J shed 4 bases, and the junction held 4 bases outside the gene matches.

V gene TRBV6-5 combines with J gene TRBJ1-3; TRBD1 matches at 8 bases. The V gene end was trimmed by 0 bases and the J gene end by 4 bases; junction bases not matched to a gene: 5. The CDR3 is 16 residues long. The germline CDR1 and CDR2 sequences are MNHEY and SVGAGI. The CDR3 DNA sequence: TGTGCCAGCAGTTACTCGTGGCAGGGGGCCGGAAACACCATATATTTT. Translated, it gives CASSYSWQGAGNTIYF.